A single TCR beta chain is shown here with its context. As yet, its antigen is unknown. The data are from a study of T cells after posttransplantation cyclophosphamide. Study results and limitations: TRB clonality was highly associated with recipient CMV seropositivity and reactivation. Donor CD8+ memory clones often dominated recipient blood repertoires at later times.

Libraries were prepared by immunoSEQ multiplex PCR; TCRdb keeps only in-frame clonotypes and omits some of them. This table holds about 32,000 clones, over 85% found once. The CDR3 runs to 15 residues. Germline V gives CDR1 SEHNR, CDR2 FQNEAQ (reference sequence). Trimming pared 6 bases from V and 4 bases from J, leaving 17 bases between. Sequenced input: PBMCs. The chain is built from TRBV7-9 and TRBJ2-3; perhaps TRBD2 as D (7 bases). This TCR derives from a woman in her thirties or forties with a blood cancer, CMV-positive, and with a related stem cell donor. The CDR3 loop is CASSPWGGVPDTQYF. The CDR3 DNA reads TGTGCCAGCAGTCCATGGGGGGGCGTGCCAGATACGCAGTATTTT.